This T cell receptor (beta chain) was retrieved from a study of T cell responses to AZD1222 COVID-19 vaccine. A remark on this clone: The antigen remains unidentified.

Findings of the study overall: The peak T cell response came first, and repertoires were sampled only after it.

Method: immunoSEQ multiplex PCR; TCRdb's copy keeps in-frame clones and lacks some. The table includes 150,000 to 200,000 clones, 90% to 95% detected once. Germline CDR1 and CDR2: KGHSH and LQKENI. The CDR3 consists of 16 residues. The V end was cut by 6 bases, the J end by 0 bases, with 17 bases between. The material was peripheral blood, obtained on day 0 of AZD1222 vaccination. This TCR was recovered from an adult in good health. This chain joins TRBV18 and TRBJ1-2; D possibly corresponds to TRBD1 (6 bases). The CDR3 DNA follows: TGTGCCAGCTCCCCAGCCGGGACACCAACTAACTATGGCTACACCTTC. Translating gives CASSPAGTPTNYGYTF.